This is a list of T cell receptor beta chains from one sample in a study of T cells in Graves' hyperthyroidism and ophthalmopathy. TCRdb reprocessed the multiplex PCR reads via MiXCR and lists one record per CDR3 protein. Among hundreds of thousands of distinct CDR3 sequences listed, roughly a sixth were seen once. What was sequenced was blood. The receptors stem from a woman aged 18-29 years with Graves' hyperthyroidism. CDR3s include the opening cysteine and the closing phenylalanine or tryptophan. Fields, in order: V gene, D gene, J gene, clone size, CDR3 DNA, CDR3 protein. A D gene is named only where the DNA matches it firmly. Clone size is not always given. Where it is, it says once, few, many or a class for expanded clones.

>TRBV14|.|TRBJ1-2|.
TGTGCCAGCAGCCAAGTACTAGCCTATGGCTACACCTTC
CASSQVLAYGYTF
>TRBV14|TRBD2|TRBJ2-7|few
TGTGCCAGCAGCTCCGGGGGGGACGTGAAGTACTTC
CASSSGGDVKYF
>TRBV20-1|.|TRBJ1-4|few
TGCAGTGCTAGATCGGGACCCAATAATGAAAAACTGTTTTTT
CSARSGPNNEKLFF
>TRBV4-1|.|TRBJ1-4|.
TGCGCCAGCAGCCAACGGCAGGCTAATGAAAAACTGTTTTTT
CASSQRQANEKLFF
>TRBV5-1|TRBD1|TRBJ2-1|many
TGCGCCAGCCGGACAGGGGGTTTCAATGAGCAGTTCTTC
CASRTGGFNEQFF
>TRBV20-1|.|TRBJ2-1|.
TGCAGTGCTAGGGCTTCGGGGCACAATGAGCAGTTCTTC
CSARASGHNEQFF
>TRBV10-3|TRBD2|TRBJ2-3|many
TGTGCCATCAGTGATTTGGTACTAGCGGGAGGGAGTACAGATACGCAGTATTTT
CAISDLVLAGGSTDTQYF
>TRBV13|.|TRBJ2-1|many
TGTGCCAGCAGCTTAGATTGGGGGCTCTCCTACAATGAGCAGTTCTTC
CASSLDWGLSYNEQFF
>TRBV20-1|.|TRBJ2-1|.
TGCAGTGCTAGAGATCTGGCTGGAAAATACAATGAGCAGTTCTTC
CSARDLAGKYNEQFF
>TRBV5-1|TRBD1|TRBJ1-1|many
TGCGCCAGCAGCATTGGATACAGGGGGCGACTCCTGCTAACTGAAGCTTTCTTT
CASSIGYRGRLLLTEAFF
>TRBV5-4|.|TRBJ2-3|few
TGTGCCAGCACCTTAGGGGATACGCAGTATTTT
CASTLGDTQYF
>TRBV6-1|.|TRBJ1-2|few
TGTGCCAGCAGTGAAGGAGGGCCCTATGGCTACACCTTC
CASSEGGPYGYTF
>TRBV7-2|.|TRBJ2-6|.
TGTGCCAGCACCCGAGAGGCGCCTGGGGCCAACGTCCTGACTTTC
CASTREAPGANVLTF
>TRBV28|.|TRBJ1-2|many
TGTGCCAGCAGCCACCCCGGGTCCTACCGACTAGCTAACTATGGCTACACCTTC
CASSHPGSYRLANYGYTF
>TRBV28|.|TRBJ2-1|.
TGTGCCAGCAGTTTACCCAGCCCGGGCGAGCAGTTCTTC
CASSLPSPGEQFF
>TRBV20-1|.|TRBJ1-2|.
TGCAGTGCTAGAGATGGGTCTACCCGCAACTATGGCTACACCTTC
CSARDGSTRNYGYTF
>TRBV9|.|TRBJ2-3|.
TGTGCCAGCAGCTGGAGGGAAGCAGATACGCAGTATTTT
CASSWREADTQYF
>TRBV19|.|TRBJ2-7|.
TGTGCCAGTAGTATAAACACGCCCAGCGATGAAGTGGAGCAGTACTTC
CASSINTPSDEVEQYF
>TRBV10-3|.|TRBJ1-6|few
TGTGCCATCAGTGAGGGGTCCTTAGGGTATTCACCCCTCCACTTT
CAISEGSLGYSPLHF
>TRBV18|.|TRBJ2-4|many
TGTGCCAGCTCACCAGGAGTCGGGACATTGGGCGACATTCAGTACTTC
CASSPGVGTLGDIQYF
>TRBV29-1|.|TRBJ1-2|.
TGCAGCGTGTTAACAGGATTCTATGGCTACACCTTC
CSVLTGFYGYTF
>TRBV6-2/TRBV6-3|TRBD1|TRBJ2-1|.
TGTGCCAGCAGTTACTCGTCGTCCCCCGGGACAGGAGATCACAATGAGCAGTTCTTC
CASSYSSSPGTGDHNEQFF
>TRBV6-2/TRBV6-3|TRBD2|TRBJ2-5|.
TGTGCCAGCAGTTACGACTTGGGCGGGAGGGAGGGCCAAGAGACCCAGTACTTC
CASSYDLGGREGQETQYF
>TRBV7-9|.|TRBJ2-5|few
TGTGCCAGCAGCTTAGAGGAAGAGGATGAGACCCAGTACTTC
CASSLEEEDETQYF
>TRBV4-1|.|TRBJ1-1|.
TGCGCCAGCAGCCCCGTGGCAGGCGGCACTGAAGCTTTCTTT
CASSPVAGGTEAFF
>TRBV20-1|.|TRBJ2-1|many
TGCAGTGCCCCGGGACAAGGCGTTAATGAGCAGTTCTTC
CSAPGQGVNEQFF
>TRBV4-1|TRBD2|TRBJ2-7|.
TGCGCCAGCAGCCGAGGGACTAGCGGGAGCACCTACGAGCAGTACTTC
CASSRGTSGSTYEQYF
>TRBV6-2/TRBV6-3|TRBD2|TRBJ2-3|few
TGTGCCAGCAGCCGAGTTGACACCACCAAGACTAGCGGGGCCCCAGATACGCAGTATTTT
CASSRVDTTKTSGAPDTQYF
>TRBV10-3|.|TRBJ2-7|few
TGTGCCATCAGTGATTCGGGGGCTACGAACGAGCAGTACTTC
CAISDSGATNEQYF
>TRBV6-1|TRBD2|TRBJ2-2|many
TGTGCCAGCAGAGCGCTCGCGTCGGGCGCGGGAGGTTTCCCCGGGGAGCTGTTTTTT
CASRALASGAGGFPGELFF
>TRBV28|.|TRBJ2-1|few
TGTGCCAGCAGACCCCAGGGTGTTGCCTACAATGAGCAGTTCTTC
CASRPQGVAYNEQFF
>TRBV7-9|TRBD2|TRBJ2-7|.
TGTGCCAGCAGCTCGAACGGGGCGGGGGTCTACGAGCAGTACTTC
CASSSNGAGVYEQYF
>TRBV4-3|.|TRBJ1-1|.
TGCGCCAGCAGCCAAAAAGGGGGGCTAGGGGCTAGGGCTTTCTTT
CASSQKGGLGARAFF